What follows are 21 T cell receptor beta chains derived from one specimen sequenced in a study of T-cell memory formation after mild COVID-19. TCRdb processed the 5' RACE reads anew with MiXCR; each CDR3 protein has one entry. Of about 34,000 distinct CDR3 sequences in the sample, 7.5% to 8% were seen once. Sequencing was done on a sample of PBMCs or a T cell subset sorted from them (not recorded which). Source of these receptors: a man younger than 35 who had mild COVID-19 (a few samples of this study predate the infection). Cell type and time point are not known.

The sample holds a few counts of this clonotype. Compared with germline, one end of the junction differs, possibly owing to a read error. J is TRBJ2-5 and V is TRBV7-7; the D gene could be TRBD1 or TRBD2 (6 bases each). The CDR3 loop spans 13 amino acids. Per the germline V gene, CDR1 is SSHAT and CDR2 is FNYEAQ (reference sequence). The CDR3, as DNA: TGTGCTAGCAGCCCTCTGGGGGGCGGGACCCAGTACTTC. Its translation: CASSPLGGGTQYF.

This sequence joins TRBV4-3 and TRBJ2-5; TRBD2 agrees at 8 bases. CDR1 LGHNA and CDR2 YSLEER come from the germline V gene. There are 16 residues in the CDR3. Trimming at V came to 3 bases and at J to 5 bases, leaving 11 bases not matched to a gene. The CDR3: CASSQSVFTGGETQYF. For the CDR3, the DNA is TGCGCCAGCAGCCAGAGTGTATTCACGGGAGGGGAGACCCAGTACTTC.

This clonotype was counted many times. The V call is TRBV29-1, the J call TRBJ1-1, with 9 bases identical to TRBD1. Germline CDR1 is SQVTM and CDR2 is ANQGSEA. The CDR3 loop spans 15 amino acids. The junction had 12 bases not matched to a gene; V was cut back by 6 bases and J by 4 bases. CDR3 bases: TGCAGCGTGGCAACTTACCGGGACAGGGCCACTGAAGCTTTCTTT. Amino acids: CSVATYRDRATEAFF.

Ten or more counts support this clonotype. This rearrangement joins TRBV6-5 to TRBJ1-1; 7 positions agree with TRBD1. V lost 4 bases and J lost 4; bases outside the gene matches: 3. CDR3 size: 13 residues. CDR1 and CDR2 (germline): MNHEY, SVGAGI. The chain's CDR3 is CASSLYRGTEAFF. For the CDR3, the DNA is TGTGCCAGCAGTTTGTACAGGGGCACTGAAGCTTTCTTT.

This clonotype occurred many times. V and J are TRBV6-1 and TRBJ2-1; possibly TRBD1 for D (7 bases). This CDR3 is 18 amino acids long. Germline CDR1 is MNHNS and CDR2 is SASEGT. Trimming stripped 1 base from V and 5 bases from J, with 21 bases between. CDR3 protein: CASSEVGLSAGGNNEQFF. CDR3 bases: TGTGCCAGCAGTGAAGTCGGATTATCGGCAGGGGGGAACAATGAGCAGTTCTTC.

The gene calls are TRBV14 and TRBJ2-1; D is perhaps TRBD2 (5 bases). The germline CDR1 and CDR2 sequences are SGHDN and FVKESK. V lost 4 bases, J lost 7 bases, and 8 bases lay in between. The CDR3 sequence is 12 residues long. CDR3 nucleotide sequence: TGTGCCAGCAGCCCCACTAGAAATGAGCAGTTCTTC. It is translated as CASSPTRNEQFF.

This clonotype was detected ten times or more. The rearrangement joins TRBV19 to TRBJ2-5, with D perhaps matching TRBD1 (6 bases). Trimming removed 7 bases from V and 3 bases from J, with 15 bases in between. The CDR3 is 14 residues long. Germline lookup yields CDR1 LNHDA and CDR2 SQIVND (reference sequence). CDR3 DNA: TGTGCCAGTAAACGGGACATCGGAAAAGAGACCCAGTACTTC. It specifies CASKRDIGKETQYF.

The chain uses TRBV7-3 and TRBJ2-7, with 7 positions matching TRBD1. The length of the CDR3 is 13 residues. After removal of 4 bases from V and 2 bases from J, the junction contained 2 bases not matched to a gene. Germline V gene data show CDR1 as SGHTA and CDR2 as FQGTGA. The CDR3 nucleotides read TGTGCCAGCAGCTCTAGGGGGCCCTACGAGCAGTACGTC. It is translated as CASSSRGPYEQYV.

This clonotype was counted only a few times. The chain joins TRBV7-2 to TRBJ2-6; no clear D gene. This CDR3 is 15 amino acids long. Germline V gene data show CDR1 as SGHTA and CDR2 as FQGNSA. With 8 bases removed from V and 1 base from J, the gap between germline ends came to 12 bases. The CDR3 DNA follows: TGTGCCAGCGCCGATATGGGGTCTGGGGCCAACGTCCTGACTTTC. Protein product: CASADMGSGANVLTF.

This clonotype was counted many times. The V call is TRBV5-4, the J call TRBJ2-2; 14 bases fit TRBD2. Trimming cost V 4 bases and J 1 base; bases outside gene matches: 3. The CDR3 spans 17 residues. Germline V gives CDR1 SGHNT, CDR2 YYREEE (reference sequence). CDR3 sequence: CASSPGLAGGNTGELFF. The CDR3 DNA follows: TGTGCCAGCAGCCCCGGACTAGCGGGGGGGAACACCGGGGAGCTGTTTTTT.

The J gene is TRBJ2-7, the V gene TRBV4-2; D possibly corresponds to TRBD1 (5 bases). CDR3 length: 14 amino acids. Germline lookup yields CDR1 LGHNA and CDR2 YNFKEQ. Trimming removed 1 base at V and 3 bases at J, with 10 bases between. The CDR3 region is CASSQGPGYYEQYV. CDR3 bases: TGTGCCAGCAGCCAAGGGCCAGGGTACTACGAGCAGTACGTC.

In this sample, this clonotype turned up many times. The chain combines TRBV4-2 with TRBJ1-6, with D perhaps matching TRBD1 (6 bases). The CDR3 length is 16 residues. Looked up from germline, CDR1 is LGHNA and CDR2 is YNFKEQ. V was cut by 4 bases and J by 6 bases, with 16 bases left in between. In DNA form, the CDR3 reads TGTGCCAGCAGCCCCGATATCCAGGGGCGTAATTCACCCCTCCACTTT. It specifies CASSPDIQGRNSPLHF.

This clonotype was found a few times. The CDR3 loop is CASSQPDRNSPLHF. The CDR3 nucleotides read TGCGCCAGCAGCCAGCCCGACCGTAATTCACCCCTCCACTTT. The chain combines TRBV4-3 with TRBJ1-6, with D uncertain. CDR1 is LGHNA and CDR2 is YSLEER in the germline V gene. V dropped 3 bases and J dropped 6 bases, with 9 bases sitting between them. This CDR3 has 14 amino acids.

This clonotype came up many times. The chain links TRBV25-1 to TRBJ1-6; D is unresolved. The V gene's germline CDR1 is MGHDK and CDR2 SYGVNS. This CDR3 has 11 amino acids. V was clipped by 1 base and J by 14 bases, with 6 bases between them. The CDR3 nucleotides are TGTGCCAGCAGTGAATCCGTCACCCTCCACTTT. Translating gives CASSESVTLHF.

The rearrangement uses TRBV7-9 and TRBJ2-1; no definite D call. From germline, CDR1 is SEHNR and CDR2 FQNEAQ (reference sequence). There are 14 residues in the CDR3. V was clipped by 5 bases and J by 3 bases, with 11 bases between them. CDR3: CASSAPIGYNEQFF. The CDR3 DNA reads as TGTGCCAGCAGCGCCCCAATCGGCTACAATGAGCAGTTCTTC.

This clonotype was counted at least ten times. The chain carries TRBV28 and TRBJ2-4; no definite D call. Trimming pared 4 bases from V and 6 bases from J, leaving 16 bases between. The CDR3 covers 15 residues. Germline V gives CDR1 MDHEN, CDR2 SYDVKM. CDR3 sequence: CASSSLTTVRNIQYF. CDR3 DNA: TGTGCCAGCAGTTCACTCACAACAGTTAGAAACATTCAGTACTTC.

This clonotype was detected ten times or more. The chain couples TRBV7-9 to TRBJ1-1; D may be TRBD1 (5 bases). Germline CDR1 SEHNR, CDR2 FQNEAQ (reference sequence). This CDR3 has 13 amino acids. Trimming shortened V by 8 bases and J by 1 base, and 11 bases separated the two germline ends. The CDR3, as DNA: TGTGCCAGCTCCAGGGTGGCGAACACTGAAGCTTTCTTT. Residues: CASSRVANTEAFF.

This clonotype was counted at least ten times. The V and J genes are TRBV24-1 and TRBJ2-2, with D perhaps TRBD2 (7 bases). Trimming took 2 bases from V and 7 from J, leaving 16 bases between them. Germline V lookup: CDR1 KGHDR, CDR2 SFDVKD. The CDR3 consists of 16 residues. The CDR3 reads CATSDSGRGQVGELFF. The CDR3 bases are TGTGCCACCAGTGATTCTGGGCGGGGGCAGGTCGGGGAGCTGTTTTTT.

There are many counts of this clonotype. For the CDR3, the DNA is TGCAGTGCGTGGACACTCAGGGAGGGCTACACCTTC. Its protein is CSAWTLREGYTF. The chain links TRBV20-1 to TRBJ1-2; D is possibly TRBD1 (5 bases). Germline CDR1 and CDR2: DFQATT and SNEGSKA (reference sequence). The V end lost 6 bases, the J end lost 8 bases, and 16 bases lay between the germline ends. CDR3 size: 12 residues.

This chain uses TRBV4-3 with TRBJ2-5; 9 bases match TRBD2. Trimming took 1 base from V and 0 from J; bases not matched to a gene: 3. Germline loops: CDR1 LGHNA, CDR2 YSLEER. CDR3 length: 16 residues. The DNA of the CDR3 is TGCGCCAGCAGCCAAGGTAGCGGGGGTCACCAAGAGACCCAGTACTTC. Protein product: CASSQGSGGHQETQYF.

V usage is TRBV4-2 and J usage is TRBJ2-3, with a possible D match to TRBD2 (7 bases). Trimming left V 0 bases short and J 5 bases short, with 12 bases between. Germline CDR1 is LGHNA and CDR2 is YNFKEQ. The CDR3 is 15 amino acids. DNA for the CDR3: TGTGCCAGCAGCCAAGAAGGGGGGGGCGTAGATACGCAGTATTTT. Its translation is CASSQEGGGVDTQYF.